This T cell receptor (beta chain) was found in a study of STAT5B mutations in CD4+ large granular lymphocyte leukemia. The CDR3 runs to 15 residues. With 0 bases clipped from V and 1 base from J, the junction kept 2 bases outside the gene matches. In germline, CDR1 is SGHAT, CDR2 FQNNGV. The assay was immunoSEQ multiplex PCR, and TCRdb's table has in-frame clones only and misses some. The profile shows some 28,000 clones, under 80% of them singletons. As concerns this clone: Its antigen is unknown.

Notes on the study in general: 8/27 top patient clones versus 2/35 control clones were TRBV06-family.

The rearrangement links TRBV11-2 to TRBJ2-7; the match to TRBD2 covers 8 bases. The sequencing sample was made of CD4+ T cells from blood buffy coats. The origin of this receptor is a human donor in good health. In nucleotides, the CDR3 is TGTGCCAGCAGCTTAGAGGGACTAGTATCCTACGAGCAGTACTTC. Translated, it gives CASSLEGLVSYEQYF. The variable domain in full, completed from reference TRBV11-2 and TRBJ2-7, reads EAGVAQSPRYKIIEKRQSVAFWCNPISGHATLYWYQQILGQGPKLLIQFQNNGVVDDSQLPKDRFSAERLKGVDSTLKIQPAKLEDSAVYLCASSLEGLVSYEQYFGPGTRLTVT.